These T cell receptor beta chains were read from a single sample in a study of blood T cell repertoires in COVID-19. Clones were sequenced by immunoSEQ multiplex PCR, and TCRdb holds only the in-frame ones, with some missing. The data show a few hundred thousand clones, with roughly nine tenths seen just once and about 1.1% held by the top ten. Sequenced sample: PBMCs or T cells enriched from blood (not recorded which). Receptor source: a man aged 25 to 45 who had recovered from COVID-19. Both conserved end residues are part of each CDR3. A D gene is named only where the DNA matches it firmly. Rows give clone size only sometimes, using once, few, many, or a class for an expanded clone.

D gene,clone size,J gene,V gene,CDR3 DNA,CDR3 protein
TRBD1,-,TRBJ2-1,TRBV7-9,TGTGCCAGCAGCTTCGGACAGGGGGCCAACAATGAGCAGTTCTTC,CASSFGQGANNEQFF
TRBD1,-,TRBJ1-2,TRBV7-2,TGTGCCAGCAGCTTACCCCGACAGGGTAAAAGGGGCTACACCTTC,CASSLPRQGKRGYTF
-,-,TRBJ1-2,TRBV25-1,TGTGCCAGCAGTGAGGGAGGGTCCTATGGCTACACCTTC,CASSEGGSYGYTF
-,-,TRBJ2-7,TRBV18,TGTGCCAGCTCACCTCAGGATTCCTACGAGCAGTACTTC,CASSPQDSYEQYF
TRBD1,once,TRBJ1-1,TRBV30,TGTGCCTGGAGTAATTCAGGGGGAGGCGAATTTTCTAAAGCTTTCTTT,CAWSNSGGGEFSKAFF
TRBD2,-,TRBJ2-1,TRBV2,TGTGCCAGCAGTGAATGGCTAGCGGGAGAGCCCCACTACAATGAGCAGTTCTTC,CASSEWLAGEPHYNEQFF
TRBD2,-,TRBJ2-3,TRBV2,TGTGCCAGCAGAGGACCAAGCGGGGGGGGCACAGATACGCAGTATTTT,CASRGPSGGGTDTQYF
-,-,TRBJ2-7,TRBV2,TGTGCCAGCAGTGATCCCAACGAGCAGTACTTC,CASSDPNEQYF
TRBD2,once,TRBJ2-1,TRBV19,TGTGCCAGTAGTCCATCCATCTCTAGCGGGAGCCTATTCTTC,CASSPSISSGSLFF
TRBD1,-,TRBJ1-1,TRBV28,TGTGCCAGCAGTAAGACAGGGGGCGCGGGCACTGAAGCTTTCTTT,CASSKTGGAGTEAFF
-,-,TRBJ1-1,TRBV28,TGTGCCAGCAGGCCATATCTGGGGGACTCTGAAGCTTTCTTT,CASRPYLGDSEAFF
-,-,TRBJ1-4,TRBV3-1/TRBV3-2,TGTGCCAGCAGCCAAGAAGTGGCAGCTAATGAAAAACTGTTTTTT,CASSQEVAANEKLFF
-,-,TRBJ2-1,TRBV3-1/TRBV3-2,TGTGCCAGCAGCCAAGATGCCAGCTACAATGAGCAGTTCTTC,CASSQDASYNEQFF
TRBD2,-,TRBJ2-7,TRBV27,TGTGCCAGCAGAGCCCGGGACAGACTGAGACTAGCGGGAGTAAACGAGCAGTACTTC,CASRARDRLRLAGVNEQYF
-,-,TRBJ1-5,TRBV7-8,TGTGCCAGCAGCTTAGGTCCTAGACAGGTGAAGAATCAGCCCCAGCATTTT,CASSLGPRQVKNQPQHF
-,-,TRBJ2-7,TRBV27,TGTGCCAGCAGTATTACATCTAGAACCTACGAGCAGTACTTC,CASSITSRTYEQYF
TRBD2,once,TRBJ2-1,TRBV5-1,TGCGCCAGCAGCGGAGGGACTAGCGGGGCCCTTTACAATGAGCAGTTCTTC,CASSGGTSGALYNEQFF
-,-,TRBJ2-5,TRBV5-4,TGTGCCAGCAGCTTGGACAGGGCAGTGGCGGAGACCCAGTACTTC,CASSLDRAVAETQYF
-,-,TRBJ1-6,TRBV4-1,TGCGCCAGCAGCCAAGTAGCCCCCGGGAGAGCCCATTCACCCCTCCACTTT,CASSQVAPGRAHSPLHF
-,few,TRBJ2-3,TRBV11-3,TGTGCCAGCAGCTTGTTCACGGGAGCGGCAGATACGCAGTATTTT,CASSLFTGAADTQYF
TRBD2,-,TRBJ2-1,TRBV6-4,TGTGCCAGCAGTGCCCCCTCTCGACTAGCGGGATACCACAATGAGCAGTTCTTC,CASSAPSRLAGYHNEQFF
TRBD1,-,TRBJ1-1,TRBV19,TGTGCCAGTAGTAAGCCAGGACAGGGGGCGCGTAGTGCTGAAGCTTTCTTT,CASSKPGQGARSAEAFF
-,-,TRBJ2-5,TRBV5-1,TGCGCCAGCAGCTTGGCGGAGACCCAGTACTTC,CASSLAETQYF
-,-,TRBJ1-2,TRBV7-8,TGTGCCAGCAGCTTAGACACAGGTCTCTATGGCTACACCTTC,CASSLDTGLYGYTF
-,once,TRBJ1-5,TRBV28,TGTGCCAGCAGCGGAGGGACCTTTAATCAGCCCCAGCATTTT,CASSGGTFNQPQHF
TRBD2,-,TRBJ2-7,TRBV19,TGTGCCAGTAGTATAGCGGGAAGTGAGGCACTAGCGGGAGTCGAGCAGTACTTC,CASSIAGSEALAGVEQYF
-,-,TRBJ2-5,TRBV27,TGTGCCAGCAGTTTATTGCCATTGGTGCGGGAGACCCAGTACTTC,CASSLLPLVRETQYF
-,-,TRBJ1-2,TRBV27,TGTGCCAGCAGTTTATCTTATCCCCGACCGGGGGGGTCGGGCTATGGCTACACCTTC,CASSLSYPRPGGSGYGYTF
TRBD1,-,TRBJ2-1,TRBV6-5,TGTGCCAGCAGCCCCGGGACAGGGACCTACAATGAGCAGTTCTTC,CASSPGTGTYNEQFF
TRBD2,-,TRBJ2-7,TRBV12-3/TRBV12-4,TGTGCCAGCGGGGGGGGGAATCCTTACGAGCAGTACTTC,CASGGGNPYEQYF